This T cell receptor beta chain was observed in a study of T cells in Graves' hyperthyroidism and ophthalmopathy. Overall study: Blood was drawn when the patient was first diagnosed and still untreated.

This clonotype was seen repeatedly, ten times or more. Antigen specificity is unknown. Findings and caveats of the study: Ophthalmopathy, which appeared later, was predicted by the model a median about 6 months before onset.

V was shortened by 4 bases and J by 7 bases, with 10 bases between the two germline ends. The CDR3 loop spans 13 amino acids. Germline CDR1 KGHDR, CDR2 SFDVKD. Regions amplified from RNA transcripts were the TCR beta CDR3 regions. When the TCR CDR3 underwent first-round RT-PCR, the HTBI primer set was used. TCRdb re-analysed the multiplex PCR reads in MiXCR, keeping a single row per CDR3 protein. The sample lists 620,000 or so distinct CDR3 sequences, roughly 14% seen once, with about an eighth in the top ten. The chain couples TRBV24-1 to TRBJ2-1; D call uncertain. Material for sequencing was blood. The TCR sequence derives from a woman in her forties or fifties with Graves' ophthalmopathy. The CDR3, as DNA: TGTGCCACCAGTGAATGGAACCCGAATGAGCAGTTCTTC. As protein: CATSEWNPNEQFF.